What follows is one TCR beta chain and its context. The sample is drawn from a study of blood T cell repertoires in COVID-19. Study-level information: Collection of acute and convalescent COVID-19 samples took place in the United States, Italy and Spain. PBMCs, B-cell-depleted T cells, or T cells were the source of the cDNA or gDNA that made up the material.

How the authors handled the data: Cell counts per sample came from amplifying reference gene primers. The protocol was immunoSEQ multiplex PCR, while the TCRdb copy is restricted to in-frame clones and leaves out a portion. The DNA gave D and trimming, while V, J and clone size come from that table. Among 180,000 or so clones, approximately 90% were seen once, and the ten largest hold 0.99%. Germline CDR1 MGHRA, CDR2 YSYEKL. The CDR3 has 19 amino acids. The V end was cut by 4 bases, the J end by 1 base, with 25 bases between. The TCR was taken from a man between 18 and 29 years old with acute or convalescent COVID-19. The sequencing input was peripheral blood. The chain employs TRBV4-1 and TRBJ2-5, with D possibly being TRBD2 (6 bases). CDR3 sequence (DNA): TGCGCCAGCAGCCCCGGAAAGGGTCGGTTCGGGGGTTCCCAAGAGACCCAGTACTTC. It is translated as CASSPGKGRFGGSQETQYF.